The T cell receptor beta chain described here comes from a study of blood T cell repertoires in COVID-19 (TCRdb year 2020). Looking at the study overall: Samples covering the acute and convalescent phases of COVID-19 were provided by collaborators in the United States, Italy and Spain. The repertoires were made available in a free public database intended to serve as a resource for research on the immune response to SARS-CoV-2. The material from the prospective study consisted of cDNA or gDNA derived from T cells, B-cell-depleted T cells, or PBMCs. The sample metadata nearly always contained a de-identified subject ID, COVID-19 status, age in years and sex. The dataset comprised deeply sampled blood TCRbeta repertoires from subjects exposed to, actively infected with, or recovered from COVID-19. The samples were drawn from the first 160 participants of the ongoing ImmuneRACE study and from 950 to 1,500 subjects provided by 6 global collaborators. HLA class I and class II types, where available, came from metadata supplied by the sample provider rather than from assay-based typing. Findings and caveats that apply to the study as a whole: The quantity of clinical and demographic metadata differed by source and by participant and was supplied without curation.

Whole blood was collected in K2EDTA tubes by collaborating institutions according to the institutions' own protocols. For TCRbeta analysis, collaborator samples were shipped as frozen whole blood, as isolated PBMCs, or as DNA extracted from either sample type. TCRbeta CDR3 regions were amplified from genomic DNA using the immunoSEQ Assay, a bias-controlled multiplex PCR. As for the authors' bioinformatics: Nucleated cell counts per sample were estimated from amplification of reference gene primers within the assay. To quantify the absolute abundance of each unique TCRbeta CDR3 rearrangement, sequence reads were collapsed and filtered. Productive Simpson clonality was computed per sample as the square root of Simpson's diversity index over productive rearrangements. TCRdb obtained this table from immuneACCESS and retained in-frame rearrangements with V and J assigned. These tables miss some clones; where compared with another copy, unresolved V genes account for less than half of the shortfall, and the remainder is unexplained. V and J calls and clone size are given by that table; D and trimming were obtained from the DNA. The sample table contains 80,000 to 95,000 clones; only one count was recorded for under 90% of them. The ten top clones hold around 43% of the sample.

A word on this clone: Its binding antigen is unknown. The record has no base qualities; no much larger clone is one base away.

The clonotype originates from a man older than 75 with acute or convalescent COVID-19. The sample comprised peripheral blood.

The DNA sequence reads TGTGCCATCAGTGAATTCCTCAATGAGCAGTTCTTC. Its coded protein is CAISEFLNEQFF. This sequence uses TRBV10-3 and TRBJ2-1; the D gene assignment is ambiguous. Between the V and J ends, shortened by 3 bases and 6 bases respectively, the junction contains 6 bases. The CDR3 runs 12 amino acids, cysteine and phenylalanine included. Only the CDR3 DNA is retained, 36 bases long and in frame from the first base. The germline V gene yields ENHRY for CDR1 and SYGVKD for CDR2.